The rows below give T cell receptor beta chains drawn from one sample of a study of T cell changes during pregnancy in multiple sclerosis. Produced via immunoSEQ multiplex PCR; TCRdb's table is partial and in-frame only. Among around 21,000 clones listed, roughly 90% were seen once. Here the sequenced sample was CD8+ T cells from peripheral blood mononuclear cells, taken in the third trimester of pregnancy. Receptors originate from a female donor in good health, enrolled as a control in a pregnancy study. Both conserved end residues are part of each CDR3. D genes are given only for firm matches. Not every row has a clone size; where given, it reads once, few, many or a size class.

CDR3nt	CDR3aa	j_gene	d_gene	abundance	v_gene
TGTGCCAGCAGCCAAAAATCAAGGTTGGTAGGGGACGAGCAGTACTTC	CASSQKSRLVGDEQYF	TRBJ2-7	NA	NA	TRBV14
TGTGCCAGCTCCGGGACAGCTTTTTTCGAGCAGTACTTC	CASSGTAFFEQYF	TRBJ2-7	TRBD1	NA	TRBV7-9
TGTGCCAGCCAGACAGGGTACAATGAGCAGTTCTTC	CASQTGYNEQFF	TRBJ2-1	TRBD1	NA	TRBV27
TGTGCCAGCAGTTACTATGTTTGGGCATTCCCCTACGAGCAGTACTTC	CASSYYVWAFPYEQYF	TRBJ2-7	NA	NA	TRBV6-6
TGTGCCAGCAGCTTAACCGGAAGTGCACTTCCCACTACGGATACGCAGTATTTT	CASSLTGSALPTTDTQYF	TRBJ2-3	NA	NA	TRBV7-3
TGTGCCAGCAGTCCCGGGACTAGCGGGTACAATGAGCAGTTCTTC	CASSPGTSGYNEQFF	TRBJ2-1	TRBD2	NA	TRBV7-9
TGTGCCAGCAGCCAAGTCTATTACAATGAGCAGTTCTTC	CASSQVYYNEQFF	TRBJ2-1	NA	few	TRBV13
TGTGCCAGCAGTGTTACGGGGGCGAACACCGGGGAGCTGTTTTTT	CASSVTGANTGELFF	TRBJ2-2	NA	NA	TRBV2
TGTGCCAGCAGCTTGGGTGGTCTAGCCTACAATGAGCAGTTCTTC	CASSLGGLAYNEQFF	TRBJ2-1	NA	NA	TRBV5-6
TGTGCTAGCAGCCAGACACAGGGGTCCTACAATGAGCAGTTCTTC	CASSQTQGSYNEQFF	TRBJ2-1	TRBD1	NA	TRBV7-7
TGTGCCAGCAGCTTAGCGACCCAAAAAGACAGGTTCTACGAGCAGTACTTC	CASSLATQKDRFYEQYF	TRBJ2-7	NA	NA	TRBV7-9
TGTGCCAGCAGTTCGGGCTCTGGGGCCAACGTCCTGACTTTC	CASSSGSGANVLTF	TRBJ2-6	NA	NA	TRBV27
TGTGCCAGCAGCCCTATGACTAGCGGTGGGTCCTACGAGCAGTACTTC	CASSPMTSGGSYEQYF	TRBJ2-7	TRBD2	large	TRBV9
TGTGCCAGCAGTACCTCAGGGGACACTGAAGCTTTCTTT	CASSTSGDTEAFF	TRBJ1-1	NA	NA	TRBV27
TGCGCCAGCAGCCCAGGACTCGAAGCCACAGATACGCAGTATTTT	CASSPGLEATDTQYF	TRBJ2-3	NA	NA	TRBV4-3
TGTGCCAGTAGTGTTGGACTAGCGGGAATGCCCTACGAGCAGTACTTC	CASSVGLAGMPYEQYF	TRBJ2-7	TRBD2	NA	TRBV19
TGTGCCATCAGTGAGAGGGCCGAGTGGGCTGCGGGTGCTTTCTTT	CAISERAEWAAGAFF	TRBJ1-1	NA	once	TRBV10-3
TGTGCCAGCAGTTTATTAGGGACAGGGGGGGAGACCCAGTACTTC	CASSLLGTGGETQYF	TRBJ2-5	TRBD1	NA	TRBV27
TGTGCCAGCAGACCGGAGGTAGCGGGAATCTATGAGCAGTTCTTC	CASRPEVAGIYEQFF	TRBJ2-1	TRBD2	NA	TRBV11-2
TGTGCCAGCAGCTTGGACATAGCCTACGAGCAGTACTTC	CASSLDIAYEQYF	TRBJ2-7	NA	NA	TRBV7-9
TGTGCCAGCAGCTTGGGGCCAGTTCATTATCAGCCCCAGCATTTT	CASSLGPVHYQPQHF	TRBJ1-5	NA	NA	TRBV7-2
TGCGCCAGCAGCTTTTGGGACAGGGGAACCTACGAGCAGTACTTC	CASSFWDRGTYEQYF	TRBJ2-7	TRBD1	NA	TRBV5-1
TGCGCCAGCAGCTTGGACAGGTATATACCTAAGGAGCAGTACTTC	CASSLDRYIPKEQYF	TRBJ2-7	NA	NA	TRBV5-1
TGTGCCTGGGGACTGTACAGCTCCTACGAGCAGTACTTC	CAWGLYSSYEQYF	TRBJ2-7	NA	NA	TRBV30
TGTGCCAGCAGCGAGGGGGGGACTATCGGGGAGACCCAGTACTTC	CASSEGGTIGETQYF	TRBJ2-5	NA	NA	TRBV9
TGTGCCAGTAGTATAGGGCGGGAGCCAGATACGCAGTATTTT	CASSIGREPDTQYF	TRBJ2-3	TRBD2	NA	TRBV19
TGTGCCAGCAGTCCAAGCGGACAGGGGCGCTACAATGAGCAGTTCTTC	CASSPSGQGRYNEQFF	TRBJ2-1	TRBD1	NA	TRBV27
TGCGCCAGCACGTACGGGGGGGGCGCCTATCTCCCAAGGGCCGATCAGGCAGGAAACACCATATATTTT	CASTYGGGAYLPRADQAGNTIYF	TRBJ1-3	NA	NA	TRBV5-1